This T cell receptor beta chain was found in a study of blood T cell repertoires in COVID-19. On the study more broadly: There were acute and convalescent COVID-19 samples, and they came from the United States, Italy and Spain. PBMCs, B-cell-depleted T cells, or T cells provided the cDNA or gDNA that made up the material.

Trimming took 2 bases from V and 7 from J, leaving 8 bases between them. CDR3 length equals 12 residues. The germline V gene has CDR1 MNHEY and CDR2 SVGAGI. As processed by the authors: Using reference gene primer amplification, nucleated cell counts were estimated. Sequencing was performed with immunoSEQ multiplex PCR; in TCRdb, only in-frame clones are kept and a portion is missing. V and J calls and clone size are as listed in that table; D and trimming were resolved from the DNA. The sample lists approximately 24,000 clones, 85% to 95% occurring once. Sample: peripheral blood. This TCR derives from a woman in her forties or fifties with active COVID-19. V and J are TRBV6-5 and TRBJ1-1; D call uncertain. CDR3 in amino acids: CASSYLYGEAFF. The DNA of the CDR3 is TGTGCCAGCAGTTACCTCTACGGTGAAGCTTTCTTT.